This T cell receptor beta chain originates from a study of spatial heterogeneity in lung cancer. Study in general: The study observed each unique TCR and UMI combination more than ten times on average in raw reads. Whole-study results and caveats: Ubiquitous expanded tumor TCRs were seen in blood more at resection than at follow-up.

Time point indicated: sample taken at primary tumor resection. Whole RNA obtained from tumor, nontumor lung or frozen PBMC underwent sequencing without sorting. The cohort: under 80 early-stage, untreated non-small cell lung cancer patients. TCRdb fed the 5' RACE reads into MiXCR, producing one record per CDR3 protein. Of about 26,000 distinct CDR3 sequences listed, 13% are singletons. There are many counts of this clonotype. What it binds is not known. Sequenced here: PBMCs, sampled at surgery. The TCR sequence derives from a female donor with early-stage non-small cell lung cancer.

CDR3 region: CASSPVTADSGNTIYF. The CDR3 coding sequence is TGTGCCAGCTCCCCGGTGACAGCCGACTCTGGAAACACCATATATTTT. The gene calls are TRBV18 and TRBJ1-3, with TRBD1 as a possible D gene (5 bases). This CDR3 contains 16 residues. CDR1 is KGHSH and CDR2 is LQKENI in the germline V gene. The germline V and J ends were trimmed by 6 bases and 0 bases, with 15 bases remaining between them.